This TCR beta chain was observed in a study of OX40 agonist ivuxolimab in advanced cancers. Study in general: Patients received the agonistic anti-OX40 (CD134) antibody ivuxolimab. Past anti-PD-1, anti-PD-L1 or anti-CTLA-4 therapy was accepted, and roughly 38% had received some. Partial responses were observed in three patients, of whom one had hepatocellular carcinoma and two had cutaneous melanoma.

Measured with immunoSEQ multiplex PCR; TCRdb has only the in-frame clones, and not every one. The sample yields just under 85,000 clones, over 80% seen once. CDR1 is SNHLY and CDR2 is FYNNEI in the germline V gene. This CDR3 is built from 16 residues. Comments on this clone: The antigen is not known.

General study points: CD8+ T cells averaged more expanded clones than CD4+.

This specimen consisted of CD4+ or CD8+ T cells sorted from blood, obtained in a trial of the OX40 agonist ivuxolimab. This sequence originates from an adult with an advanced solid tumor such as melanoma, head and neck, liver or kidney cancer. The chain recombines TRBV2 with TRBJ2-5; 9 bases fit TRBD1. Gene TRBJ2-7 matches the end of the DNA better, so the J call may be wrong. In DNA, the CDR3 is TGTGCCAGCAGTTACAGACCGGGACAGGGAATCTACGAGCAGTACTTC. It specifies CASSYRPGQGIYEQYF.